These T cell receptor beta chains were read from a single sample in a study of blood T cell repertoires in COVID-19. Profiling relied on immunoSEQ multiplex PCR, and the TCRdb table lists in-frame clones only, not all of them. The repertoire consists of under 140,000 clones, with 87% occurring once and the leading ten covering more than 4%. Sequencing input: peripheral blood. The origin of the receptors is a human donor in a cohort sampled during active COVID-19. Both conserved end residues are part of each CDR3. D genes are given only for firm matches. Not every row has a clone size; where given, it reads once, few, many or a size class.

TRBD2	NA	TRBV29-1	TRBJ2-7	CSVADGTSFAYEQYF	TGCAGCGTTGCGGACGGGACTAGCTTCGCCTACGAGCAGTACTTC
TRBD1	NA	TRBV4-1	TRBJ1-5	CASSQRTGDQPQHF	TGCGCCAGCAGCCAAAGAACAGGGGATCAGCCCCAGCATTTT
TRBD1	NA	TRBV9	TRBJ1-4	CASSAGTGEKLFF	TGTGCCAGCAGCGCCGGGACAGGGGAAAAACTGTTTTTT
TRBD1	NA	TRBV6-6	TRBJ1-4	CASTRQGREKLFF	TGTGCCAGCACCCGACAGGGACGGGAAAAACTGTTTTTT
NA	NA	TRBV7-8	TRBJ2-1	CASSYLSASGNEQFF	TGTGCCAGCAGCTATCTTAGCGCTTCGGGTAATGAGCAGTTCTTC
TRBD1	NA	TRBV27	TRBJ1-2	CASMGTGGRVGVYGYTF	TGTGCCAGCATGGGGACAGGGGGCAGGGTGGGGGTCTATGGCTACACCTTC
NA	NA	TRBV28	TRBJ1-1	CASTVWGGRVNTEAFF	TGTGCCAGCACCGTATGGGGGGGTCGGGTGAACACTGAAGCTTTCTTT
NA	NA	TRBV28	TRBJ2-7	CASSFGLPGEQYF	TGTGCCAGCAGTTTCGGTCTACCCGGGGAGCAGTACTTC
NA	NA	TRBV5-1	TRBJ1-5	CASRDIPGNQPQHF	TGCGCCAGCAGAGATATTCCGGGCAATCAGCCCCAGCATTTT
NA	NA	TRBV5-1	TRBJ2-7	CASSSYSLSEQYF	TGCGCCAGCAGTTCCTATTCGTTATCCGAGCAGTACTTC
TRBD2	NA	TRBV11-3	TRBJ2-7	CASSPPGLAGAYEQYF	TGTGCCAGCAGCCCTCCGGGACTAGCGGGGGCCTACGAGCAGTACTTC
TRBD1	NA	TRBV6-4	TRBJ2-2	CASSETGAGELFF	TGTGCCAGCAGTGAAACAGGGGCCGGGGAGCTGTTTTTT
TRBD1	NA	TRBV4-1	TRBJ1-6	CASSQTGQGNNSPLHF	TGCGCCAGCAGCCAAACGGGACAGGGGAATAATTCACCCCTCCACTTT
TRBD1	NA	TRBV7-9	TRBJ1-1	CASSSGTGDWLGAFF	TGTGCCAGCAGTTCGGGGACAGGGGATTGGTTGGGAGCTTTCTTT
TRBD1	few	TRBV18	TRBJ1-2	CASSPRTGGSNYGYTF	TGTGCCAGCTCACCACGGACAGGGGGCTCTAACTATGGCTACACCTTC
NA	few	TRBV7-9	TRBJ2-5	CASSLDRAQYF	TGTGCCAGCAGCTTAGACAGGGCCCAGTACTTC
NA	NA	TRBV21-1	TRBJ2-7	CASSNYPVSGIGHEQYF	TGTGCCAGCAGCAATTACCCGGTTAGCGGGATTGGCCACGAGCAGTACTTC
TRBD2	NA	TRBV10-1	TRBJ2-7	CASSQLPGGSSYEQYF	TGCGCCAGCAGTCAACTCCCGGGGGGGAGCTCCTACGAGCAGTACTTC
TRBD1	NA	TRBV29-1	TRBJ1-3	CSVGTGTGNTIYF	TGCAGCGTTGGGACAGGGACTGGAAACACCATATATTTT
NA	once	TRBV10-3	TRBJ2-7	CAISDSGTLSYEQYF	TGTGCCATCAGTGATTCGGGGACTTTAAGCTACGAGCAGTACTTC
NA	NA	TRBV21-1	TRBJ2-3	CASSNERAGVGTDTQYF	TGTGCCAGCAGCAATGAGAGGGCGGGAGTAGGCACAGATACGCAGTATTTT
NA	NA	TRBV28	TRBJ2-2	CASSLTGGRNTGELFF	TGTGCCAGCAGTTTAACCGGGGGTCGGAACACCGGGGAGCTGTTTTTT
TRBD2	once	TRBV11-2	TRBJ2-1	CASSLVSGTGGEQFF	TGTGCCAGCAGCTTAGTAAGCGGGACGGGGGGTGAGCAGTTCTTC
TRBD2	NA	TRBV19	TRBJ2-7	CASSRAGENGEQYF	TGTGCCAGTAGTAGGGCGGGAGAGAATGGCGAGCAGTACTTC
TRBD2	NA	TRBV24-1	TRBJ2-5	CATSQGGVETQYF	TGTGCCACCAGTCAGGGAGGGGTAGAGACCCAGTACTTC
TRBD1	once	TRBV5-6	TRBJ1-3	CASSSAGTAGNTIYF	TGTGCCAGCAGCTCGGCCGGGACAGCTGGAAACACCATATATTTT
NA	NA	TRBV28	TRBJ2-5	CASSPSGGSRETQYF	TGTGCCAGCAGTCCCTCAGGAGGGTCCCGGGAGACCCAGTACTTC
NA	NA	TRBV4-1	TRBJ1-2	CASSQDEQFYGYTF	TGCGCCAGCAGCCAAGATGAACAGTTCTATGGCTACACCTTC
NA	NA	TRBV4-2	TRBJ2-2	CASSQDLWLTSTGELFF	TGTGCCAGCAGCCAAGATTTGTGGCTTACCAGCACCGGGGAGCTGTTTTTT
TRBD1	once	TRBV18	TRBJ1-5	CASSQGQGNQPQHF	TGTGCCAGCTCACAAGGACAGGGCAATCAGCCCCAGCATTTT
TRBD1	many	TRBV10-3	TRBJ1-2	CAIRQGAEDGYTF	TGTGCCATCAGGCAGGGGGCGGAAGATGGCTACACCTTC
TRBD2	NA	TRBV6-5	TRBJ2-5	CASSYVKRGGGTQYF	TGTGCCAGCAGTTACGTGAAGCGGGGCGGAGGTACCCAGTACTTC
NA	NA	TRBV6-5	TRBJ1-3	CASSLGGRTGNTIYF	TGTGCCAGCAGCCTGGGCGGGAGGACTGGAAACACCATATATTTT
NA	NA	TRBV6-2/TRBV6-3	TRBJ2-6	CASSYSAGRVVTWGANVLTF	TGTGCCAGCAGTTACTCTGCTGGCAGGGTAGTAACGTGGGGGGCCAACGTCCTGACTTTC
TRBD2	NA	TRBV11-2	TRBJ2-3	CASSLGEAGHSPHTDTQYF	TGTGCCAGCAGCTTAGGGGAAGCGGGGCATTCTCCGCACACAGATACGCAGTATTTT
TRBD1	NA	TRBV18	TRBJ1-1	CASSQGQPQGTEAFF	TGTGCCAGCTCACAGGGACAGCCACAAGGCACTGAAGCTTTCTTT
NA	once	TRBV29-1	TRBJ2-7	CSVEKGGVAYEQYF	TGCAGCGTTGAAAAAGGAGGGGTCGCCTACGAGCAGTACTTC
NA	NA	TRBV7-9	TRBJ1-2	CASSLSSYGYTF	TGTGCCAGCAGCTTGTCCAGTTATGGCTACACCTTC
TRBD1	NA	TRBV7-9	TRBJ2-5	CASSPGGGAQETQYF	TGTGCCAGCAGCCCAGGGGGCGGGGCCCAAGAGACCCAGTACTTC
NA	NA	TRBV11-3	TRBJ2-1	CASSLGSYNEQFF	TGTGCCAGCAGTCTCGGTTCCTACAATGAGCAGTTCTTC
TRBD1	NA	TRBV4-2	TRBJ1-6	CASSPKTGDNSPLHF	TGTGCCAGCAGCCCAAAGACAGGGGATAATTCACCCCTCCACTTT
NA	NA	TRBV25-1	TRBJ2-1	CASSDNSGSGVNEQFF	TGTGCCAGCAGCGACAATTCGGGATCTGGAGTCAATGAGCAGTTCTTC
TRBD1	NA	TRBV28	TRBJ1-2	CASSARQGAKVNDGYTF	TGTGCCAGCAGTGCCAGACAGGGGGCAAAGGTTAACGATGGCTACACCTTC
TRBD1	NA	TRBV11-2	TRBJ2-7	CASSPPGQGAEQYF	TGTGCCAGCAGCCCCCCGGGACAGGGAGCCGAGCAGTACTTC
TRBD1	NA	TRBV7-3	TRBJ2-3	CASRPRGGQGIDTQYF	TGTGCCAGCAGACCAAGAGGGGGACAGGGAATAGATACGCAGTATTTT
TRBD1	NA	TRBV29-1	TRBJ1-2	CSAWGQYTVDGYTF	TGCAGCGCCTGGGGACAGTATACGGTGGATGGCTACACCTTC
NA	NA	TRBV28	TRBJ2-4	CASSSKGDKNIQYF	TGTGCCAGCAGTTCTAAGGGGGACAAAAACATTCAGTACTTC
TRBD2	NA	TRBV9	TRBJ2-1	CASSTRGGLAGITDEQFF	TGTGCCAGCAGCACCCGAGGGGGACTAGCGGGAATAACGGATGAGCAGTTCTTC